The entry below describes one T cell receptor (beta chain). CDR3 length: 16 amino acids. V shed 5 bases, J shed 2 bases, and the junction held 13 bases outside the gene matches. From germline, CDR1 is SGHRS and CDR2 YFSETQ. Assay: immunoSEQ multiplex PCR; the TCRdb copy retains only in-frame clones and omits some. The profile covers nearly 110,000 clones, with roughly 90% appearing a single time and 6.6% taken by the ten largest. This sample is part of a study of T cell responses to AZD1222 COVID-19 vaccine. This chain links TRBV5-1 with TRBJ2-7; TRBD2 matches at 7 bases. This TCR derives from an adult in good health. This material consisted of peripheral blood, taken on day 0 of AZD1222 vaccination. CDR3 sequence reads: CASRPTPGLPTYEQYF. The CDR3 DNA reads as TGCGCCAGCAGGCCGACCCCGGGACTACCGACCTACGAGCAGTACTTC.